This T cell receptor (beta chain) was sequenced for a study of T cell responses to AZD1222 COVID-19 vaccine. Study observations and caveats: Baseline seropositivity occurred in only six AZD1222 recipients.

Clones were sequenced by immunoSEQ multiplex PCR, and TCRdb holds only the in-frame ones, with some missing. The sample holds 69,000 or so clones, nearly 90% seen once. Per the germline V gene, CDR1 is LGHDT and CDR2 is YNNKEL (reference sequence). The CDR3 has 16 residues if both end residues are counted. About this clone itself: The antigen is not known. The DNA is omitted, as the CDR3 cannot be located on it reliably, and the CDR3 follows TCRdb's listing.

Specimen: peripheral blood, collected 28 days after the second AZD1222 dose. The clonotype originates from an adult who received the AZD1222 COVID-19 vaccine. The chain uses TRBV3-1 (or the pseudogene TRBV3-2) and TRBJ1-1; the table's D call of TRBD1 was not tested on the DNA. The CDR3: CASSQLFGQGNTEAFF.